The 20 T cell receptor beta chains presented below share a single source sample, sequenced in a study of CD8+CD57+ T cells in acquired aplastic anemia. Genomic DNA constituted the template upon which TCR beta VDJ and CDR3 profiling was performed. TCRdb reanalysed the reads using MiXCR and keeps one entry per CDR3 protein. The data hold roughly 150,000 distinct CDR3 sequences, with about 45% observed a single time. Patients included in sequencing had previously demonstrated CD8+CD57+ cell expansion by flow cytometry. The material sequenced was sorted CD4+, CD8+, or CD8+CD57+ T cells (not recorded which) from PBMCs. The receptors here all came from a human donor with aplastic anemia.

This clonotype was counted ten times or more. V is TRBV10-1 and J is TRBJ2-1; 7 bases agree with TRBD2. The trim removed 6 bases at V and 8 bases at J, leaving 7 bases unmatched. The length of the CDR3 is 13 residues. From germline, CDR1 is WNHNN and CDR2 SYGVQD (reference sequence). DNA of the CDR3: TGCGCCAGCAGGGGAGGGTGGGGGGATGAGCAGTTCTTC. This gives the protein CASRGGWGDEQFF.

This chain connects TRBV2 to TRBJ2-1, with TRBD2 as a possible D gene (5 bases). Trimming cost V 10 bases and J 2 bases, with 18 bases left between them. The length of the CDR3 is 15 residues. CDR1 and CDR2 (germline): SNHLY, FYNNEI. CDR3 sequence reads: CAIARRATTYNEQFF. The CDR3, as DNA: TGTGCCATCGCCCGGCGGGCGACTACCTACAATGAGCAGTTCTTC.

About this clonotype: Mismatch with germline at one junction end may stem from a read error. This chain uses TRBV7-2 with TRBJ1-6; unclear D gene. The CDR3 totals 15 residues. Germline V gives CDR1 SGHTA, CDR2 FQGNSA. Here the CDR3 reads CASSESYGHNSPLRF. The DNA of the CDR3 is TGTGCCAGCAGCGAAAGCTACGGTCATAACTCACCCCTCCGCTTT.

This chain connects TRBV10-3 to TRBJ1-2, with TRBD1 matching over 9 bases. Germline-derived CDR1 and CDR2 are ENHRY and SYGVKD. V trimming: 10 bases; J trimming: 6 bases; junction bases outside the gene matches: 15. This CDR3 is built from 15 residues. The CDR3 nucleotides are TGTGCCAGCAAAGAAAGGTTGGACAGGGGTGATGGCTACACCTTC. Its protein product is CASKERLDRGDGYTF.

The chain links TRBV2 to TRBJ1-4; TRBD1 agrees at 8 bases. The CDR3 is 14 residues long. J gave up 8 bases and V 6 bases, and 8 bases lay outside the gene matches. Per the germline V gene, CDR1 is SNHLY and CDR2 is FYNNEI. Here the CDR3 reads CASSRQGKAEKLFF. CDR3 coding DNA: TGTGCCAGCAGCAGACAGGGGAAGGCCGAAAAACTGTTTTTT. The whole variable domain, remainder taken from reference TRBV2 and TRBJ1-4, is EPEVTQTPSHQVTQMGQEVILRCVPISNHLYFYWYRQILGQKVEFLVSFYNNEISEKSEIFDDQFSVERPDGSNFTLKIRSTKLEDSAMYFCASSRQGKAEKLFFGSGTQLSVL.

V is TRBV29-1 and J is TRBJ2-3; possibly TRBD1 for D (6 bases). This CDR3 has 13 amino acids. Germline V gene lookup returns CDR1 SQVTM and CDR2 ANQGSEA. Trimming took 3 bases from V and 0 from J, leaving 7 bases between them. This CDR3 is CSVDQGSTDTQYF. The CDR3 nucleotides are TGCAGCGTTGACCAGGGGAGCACAGATACGCAGTATTTT.

As regards this clonotype: A much larger clone sits a single nucleotide away, making a read error possible. This chain connects TRBV7-2 to TRBJ1-3; D gene unclear. The germline V and J ends were trimmed by 3 bases and 4 bases, with 4 bases remaining between them. Germline CDR1 SGHTA, CDR2 FQGNSA. The length of the CDR3 is 12 residues. CDR3 sequence: CASSFQGNTIYF. In nucleotides, the CDR3 is TGTGCCAGCAGCTTCCAGGGAAACACCATATATTTT.

The V gene is TRBV4-3, the J gene TRBJ2-1; 7 nucleotides align to TRBD2. Germline V lookup: CDR1 LGHNA, CDR2 YSLEER. The CDR3 is 16 residues long. The trim removed 3 bases at V and 3 bases at J, leaving 8 bases unmatched. As DNA, the CDR3 is TGCGCCAGCAGCCATGAGACGGGGGGACGCTACAATGAGCAGTTCTTC. Translation gives CASSHETGGRYNEQFF.

As concerns this clonotype: A read error is possible here, since a much larger clone lies one base away. V is TRBV6-1 and J is TRBJ1-2, with D hard to call. The ends were cut back, 5 bases at V and 7 bases at J, with 14 bases in the middle. In germline, CDR1 is MNHNS, CDR2 SASEGT. This CDR3 comprises 13 residues. The CDR3 spells CASSLATLCGYTF. The CDR3 DNA is TGTGCCAGCAGTCTCGCCACCCTTTGTGGCTACACCTTC.

At least ten counts were recorded for this clonotype. Its ends do not fully match the called genes, so a read error is possible. This rearrangement joins TRBV14 to TRBJ2-7; the match to TRBD1 covers 9 bases. CDR3 size: 13 residues. Per the germline V gene, CDR1 is SGHDN and CDR2 is FVKESK. The CDR3 DNA follows: TGTGCCAGCAGCCGACAGGGGGTCTACGAGCAGTACTTT. The encoded protein is CASSRQGVYEQYF. The complete variable domain, with remaining parts taken from reference TRBV14 and TRBJ2-7, reads EAGVTQFPSHSVIEKGQTVTLRCDPISGHDNLYWYRRVMGKEIKFLLHFVKESKQDESGMPNNRFLAERTGGTYSTLKVQPAELEDSGVYFCASSRQGVYEQYFGPGTRLTVT.

A remark on this clonotype: Sequence at one end of the junction differs from germline and may be a read error. The chain links TRBV15 to TRBJ2-3; 13 nucleotides match TRBD2. The CDR3 extends over 15 amino acids. Germline values: CDR1 LNHNV, CDR2 YYDKDF (reference sequence). The CDR3 DNA is TGTGCCACCAGCAAGGGACTAGCGGGGAGAGATACGCCGTATTTT. Translating gives CATSKGLAGRDTPYF.

This clonotype has a count of ten or more. The chain recombines TRBV5-8 with TRBJ1-5; no definite D call. Germline V lookup: CDR1 SGHTS, CDR2 YDEGEE. The CDR3 loop spans 12 amino acids. V gave up 4 bases and J gave up 6 bases, with 8 bases separating them. CDR3 sequence reads: CASSPGVQPQHF. CDR3 DNA: TGTGCCAGCAGCCCTGGTGTTCAGCCCCAGCATTTT. The full variable domain, completed using reference TRBV5-8 and TRBJ1-5, is EAGVTQSPTHLIKTRGQQATLRCSPISGHTSVYWYQQALGLGLQFLLWYDEGEERNRGNFPPRFSGRQFPNYSSELNVNALELEDSALYLCASSPGVQPQHFGDGTRLSIL.

This clonotype has a count of ten or more. The rearrangement joins TRBV7-2 to TRBJ2-7, with TRBD1 identical over 7 bases. The CDR3 runs 15 residues. The V and J ends lost 5 bases and 2 bases, in that order; junction bases with no gene match: 9. Germline-derived CDR1 and CDR2 are SGHTA and FQGNSA. The CDR3 spells CASSTPGQPAYEQYF. CDR3 coding DNA: TGTGCCAGCAGCACGCCGGGACAGCCTGCCTACGAGCAGTACTTC.

A remark on this clonotype: Possible read error: a much larger clone is one base away. This chain connects TRBV6-1 to TRBJ1-4; no reliable D call. Germline V CDR1 and CDR2: MNHNS, SASEGT. The CDR3 runs 11 residues. Written as DNA, the CDR3 is TGTGCCAGCAGTGCAGAAGAAAAACTGTCTTTT. Its translation: CASSAEEKLSF.

This clonotype was found many times. The genes are TRBV7-9 and TRBJ1-2; 7 bases fit TRBD1. This CDR3 comprises 13 residues. Germline values: CDR1 SEHNR, CDR2 FQNEAQ (reference sequence). The trim removed 4 bases at V and 8 bases at J, leaving 7 bases unmatched. CDR3 loop: CASSSDRVGGYTF. In nucleotides, the CDR3 is TGTGCCAGCAGCTCCGACAGGGTCGGAGGCTACACCTTC.

This chain connects TRBV5-4 to TRBJ2-3, with 8 bases matching TRBD2. From germline, CDR1 is SGHNT and CDR2 YYREEE (reference sequence). CDR3 length: 14 residues. The V segment lost 6 bases and the J segment 0 bases; nucleotides outside the gene matches: 3. CDR3 in DNA: TGTGCCAGCAAGAGCGGGAGAAGCACAGATACGCAGTATTTT. Amino acids: CASKSGRSTDTQYF.

In the case of this clonotype: A single base separates this from a much larger clone, so it may be a read error. V is TRBV10-3 and J is TRBJ1-1; D remains unclear. V was trimmed by 3 bases and J by 0 bases, leaving 11 bases between them. Germline assignment: CDR1 ENHRY and CDR2 SYGVKD. This CDR3 is 15 amino acids long. The CDR3 nucleotides read TGTGCCATCAGTGATCTTGTGGGGATGAACACTGAAGCTTTCTTT. As protein: CAISDLVGMNTEAFF.

The chain links TRBV27 to TRBJ1-2; 7 positions match TRBD1. There are 14 residues in the CDR3. The V segment lost 3 bases and the J segment 5 bases; nucleotides outside the gene matches: 6. Germline CDR1 is MNHEY and CDR2 is SMNVEV (reference sequence). CDR3 in amino acids: CASSFQGGTYGYTF. In DNA, the CDR3 is TGTGCCAGCAGTTTTCAGGGGGGGACTTATGGCTACACCTTC.

This chain uses TRBV6-2 or TRBV6-3 with TRBJ2-1, with D tentatively TRBD1 (6 bases). The CDR3 is 18 amino acids. The V and J ends lost 2 bases and 2 bases respectively, with 19 bases between them. Germline CDR1 is MNHEY and CDR2 is SVGEGT. The CDR3 DNA is TGTGCCAGCAGTTACAATTTTCCCGGGACACTTACCTACAATGAGCAGTTCTTC. Translating gives CASSYNFPGTLTYNEQFF.

The sample holds many counts of this clonotype. The gene calls are TRBV9 and TRBJ2-3, with 7 bases aligning to TRBD1. Germline values: CDR1 SGDLS, CDR2 YYNGEE. V lost 4 bases to trimming and J lost 0 bases; unmatched junction nucleotides: 14. This CDR3 has 18 residues. CDR3 sequence (DNA): TGTGCCAGCAGCTCACGAGTGGGTAGGGGGCCGAGCACAGATACGCAGTATTTT. Its translation is CASSSRVGRGPSTDTQYF. Full variable domain (rest looked up from reference TRBV9 and TRBJ2-3): DSGVTQTPKHLITATGQRVTLRCSPRSGDLSVYWYQQSLDQGLQFLIQYYNGEERAKGNILERFSAQQFPDLHSELNLSSLELGDSALYFCASSSRVGRGPSTDTQYFGPGTRLTVL.